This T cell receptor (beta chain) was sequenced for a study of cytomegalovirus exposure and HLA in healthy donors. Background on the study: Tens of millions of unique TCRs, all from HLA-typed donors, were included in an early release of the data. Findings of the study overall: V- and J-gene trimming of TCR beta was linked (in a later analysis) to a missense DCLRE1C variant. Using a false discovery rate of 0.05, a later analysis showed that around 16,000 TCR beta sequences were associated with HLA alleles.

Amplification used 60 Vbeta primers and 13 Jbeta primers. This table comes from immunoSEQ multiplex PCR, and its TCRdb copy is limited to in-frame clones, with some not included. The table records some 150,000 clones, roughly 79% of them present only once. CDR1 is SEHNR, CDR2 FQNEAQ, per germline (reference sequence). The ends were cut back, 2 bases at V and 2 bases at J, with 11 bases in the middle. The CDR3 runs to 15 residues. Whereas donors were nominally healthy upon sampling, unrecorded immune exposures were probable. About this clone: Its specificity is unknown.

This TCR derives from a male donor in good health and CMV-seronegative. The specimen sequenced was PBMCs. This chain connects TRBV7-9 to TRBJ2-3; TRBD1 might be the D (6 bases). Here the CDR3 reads CASSLIGGTTDTQYF. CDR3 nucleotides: TGTGCCAGCAGCTTAATAGGGGGTACCACAGATACGCAGTATTTT.